Presented here are 8 T cell receptor beta chains from one specimen sequenced in a study of beta chain features in type 1 diabetes. The isolated RNA, all of it, was reverse transcribed, so expressed TCRB transcripts were what got sequenced. Sequencing was performed with immunoSEQ multiplex PCR; in TCRdb, only in-frame clones are kept and a portion is missing. This table has some 330,000 clones, about 10% appearing once. Input material: naive CD4+ T cells from blood. The receptors come from a woman aged 25 to 45 in good health.

This clone has a handful of counts. The chain links TRBV18 to TRBJ2-7; unclear D gene. Germline lookup yields CDR1 KGHSH and CDR2 LQKENI. Trimming removed 0 bases from V and 2 bases from J, with 8 bases in between. This CDR3 contains 14 residues. The CDR3: CASSPPAGAYEQYF. The CDR3 DNA sequence: TGTGCCAGCTCACCACCGGCCGGAGCCTACGAGCAGTACTTC. Full variable domain (outside the CDR3, taken from reference TRBV18 and TRBJ2-7): NAGVMQNPRHLVRRRGQEARLRCSPMKGHSHVYWYRQLPEEGLKFMVYLQKENIIDESGMPKERFSAEFPKEGPSILRIQQVVRGDSAAYFCASSPPAGAYEQYFGPGTRLTVT.

This chain uses TRBV9 with TRBJ1-3; no clear D. Trimming shortened V by 0 bases and J by 2 bases, and 6 bases separated the two germline ends. The CDR3 covers 14 residues. Germline V lookup: CDR1 SGDLS, CDR2 YYNGEE. CDR3: CASSVEAPGNTIYF. In nucleotides, the CDR3 is TGTGCCAGCAGCGTAGAAGCGCCTGGAAACACCATATATTTT.

This clone was recorded a few times. The chain has TRBV5-1 and TRBJ1-1; TRBD1 is a possible D gene (5 bases). Trimming took 4 bases from V and 1 from J, leaving 8 bases between them. Germline CDR1 and CDR2: SGHRS and YFSETQ. This CDR3 spans 13 amino acids. CDR3 nucleotide sequence: TGCGCCAGCAGCCCGCAGGGGAACACTGAAGCTTTCTTT. It encodes CASSPQGNTEAFF.

This chain connects TRBV7-2 to TRBJ2-3; TRBD2 agrees at 14 bases. The V gene end was trimmed by 6 bases and the J gene end by 6 bases; junction bases not matched to a gene: 2. Germline V gene data show CDR1 as SGHTA and CDR2 as FQGNSA. This CDR3 comprises 14 residues. The CDR3 spells CASRWTSGRDTQYF. The CDR3 nucleotides are TGTGCCAGCAGGTGGACTAGCGGGAGGGATACGCAGTATTTT.

The gene calls are TRBV28 and TRBJ2-1, with 8 bases identical to TRBD2. This CDR3 has 16 amino acids. CDR1 MDHEN and CDR2 SYDVKM come from the germline V gene. V dropped 6 bases and J dropped 7; count of bases not matched to a gene: 14. The CDR3 DNA follows: TGTGCCAGCAGCCCATGGAGTAGCGGGACTGGGAATGAGCAGTTCTTC. Protein: CASSPWSSGTGNEQFF.

This clone showed up just a few times. The chain couples TRBV30 to TRBJ1-2; 12 bases are a match to TRBD1. V shed 0 bases and J 4 bases; nucleotides not matched to a gene: 6. The V gene's germline CDR1 is GTSNPN and CDR2 SVGIG (reference sequence). The CDR3 covers 16 residues. In nucleotides, the CDR3 is TGTGCCTGGAGTGTACTGGGGACAGGGGGCGCCTATGGCTACACCTTC. This gives the protein CAWSVLGTGGAYGYTF.

The genes are TRBV5-1 and TRBJ2-2, with 11 bases lining up with TRBD2. V shed 0 bases and J 7 bases; nucleotides not matched to a gene: 5. Germline values: CDR1 SGHRS, CDR2 YFSETQ. The CDR3 runs to 16 residues. The CDR3 is CASSLAGTSGVGELFF. The CDR3 nucleotides read TGCGCCAGCAGCTTGGCCGGGACTAGCGGTGTCGGGGAGCTGTTTTTT.

This clone occurred a few times. The gene calls are TRBV30 and TRBJ1-1, with a tentative D call TRBD1 (5 bases). V was trimmed by 0 bases and J by 5 bases, leaving 19 bases between them. This CDR3 is built from 16 residues. CDR1 is GTSNPN, CDR2 SVGIG, per germline (reference sequence). The CDR3 loop reads CAWSVRAGRRETEAFF. CDR3 coding DNA: TGTGCCTGGAGTGTTCGGGCAGGGAGGAGAGAAACTGAAGCTTTCTTT. The whole variable domain, remainder taken from reference TRBV30 and TRBJ1-1, is SQTIHQWPATLVQPVGSPLSLECTVEGTSNPNLYWYRQAAGRGLQLLFYSVGIGQISSEVPQNLSASRPQDRQFILSSKKLLLSDSGFYLCAWSVRAGRRETEAFFGQGTRLTVV.